The 16 T cell receptor beta chains reported below all come from one sample, sequenced in a study of OX40 agonist ivuxolimab in advanced cancers. Sequenced by immunoSEQ multiplex PCR; TCRdb stores in-frame clones only, minus some. The sample holds 100,000 to 120,000 clones, about 92% seen once. The sequencing here drew on CD4+ or CD8+ T cells sorted from blood, taken in a trial of the OX40 agonist ivuxolimab. The source is an adult with an advanced solid tumor such as melanoma, head and neck, liver or kidney cancer.

The chain employs TRBV9 and TRBJ1-4, with D possibly matching TRBD1 (6 bases). Trimming stripped 3 bases from V and 10 bases from J, with 16 bases between. The CDR3 runs 14 residues. Per germline, CDR1 SGDLS and CDR2 YYNGEE. The CDR3 DNA is TGTGCCAGCAGCGCGCAACCCGGAGGGGGAAAACTGTTTTTT. This encodes CASSAQPGGGKLFF.

This chain joins TRBV5-6 and TRBJ1-3; a weak D match, TRBD1 (6 bases). Trimming stripped 4 bases from V and 4 bases from J, with 18 bases between. The length of the CDR3 is 16 residues. Germline V lookup: CDR1 SGHDT, CDR2 YYEEEE. DNA of the CDR3: TGTGCCAGCAGCCCACAAGAACCAGGGGCGGGAAACACCATATATTTT. Protein product: CASSPQEPGAGNTIYF. Full variable domain (rest looked up from reference TRBV5-6 and TRBJ1-3): DAGVTQSPTHLIKTRGQQVTLRCSPKSGHDTVSWYQQALGQGPQFIFQYYEEEERQRGNFPDRFSGHQFPNYSSELNVNALLLGDSALYLCASSPQEPGAGNTIYFGEGSWLTVV.

The chain recombines TRBV30 with TRBJ2-1, with TRBD2 matching 10 bases. The CDR3 is made up of 15 amino acids. The V gene's germline CDR1 is GTSNPN and CDR2 SVGIG (reference sequence). V lost 2 bases, J lost 4 bases, and 5 bases stayed unmatched. Here the CDR3 reads CAWSRASGGYNEQFF. The DNA of the CDR3 is TGTGCCTGGAGTCGGGCTAGCGGGGGATACAATGAGCAGTTCTTC.

This chain links TRBV28 with TRBJ1-2, with D possibly matching TRBD1 (5 bases). The CDR3 spans 13 residues. Germline CDR1 MDHEN, CDR2 SYDVKM. Between the trimmed V and J ends, which lost 8 bases and 2 bases, there was a span of 12 bases. CDR3 in DNA: TGTGCCAGCTCCTGGGACCCCAACTATGGCTACACCTTC. Its protein is CASSWDPNYGYTF.

The table lists this clone with a count of one. J is TRBJ2-7 and V is TRBV7-6; D unresolved. In germline, CDR1 is SGHVS, CDR2 FNYEAQ. This CDR3 comprises 15 residues. Trimming stripped 1 base from V and 0 bases from J, with 10 bases between. DNA for the CDR3: TGTGCCAGCAGCTTAGTGCGCGGCTACTCCTACGAGCAGTACTTC. This translates into CASSLVRGYSYEQYF.

This clone was counted once. The chain has TRBV9 and TRBJ1-3; D may be TRBD1 (6 bases). The germline V gene has CDR1 SGDLS and CDR2 YYNGEE. The CDR3 is 16 amino acids. V lost 0 bases and J lost 0, with 10 bases in between. CDR3 in amino acids: CASSVGGLASGNTIYF. For the CDR3, the DNA is TGTGCCAGCAGCGTAGGGGGGCTCGCCTCTGGAAACACCATATATTTT.

J is TRBJ2-7 and V is TRBV19; 10 bases align to TRBD2. Germline CDR1 is LNHDA and CDR2 is SQIVND (reference sequence). Trimming removed 5 bases from V and 0 bases from J; junction bases left unmatched: 1. There are 14 residues in the CDR3. CDR3 DNA: TGTGCCAGTAGTTCTAGCGGGAGCTCCTACGAGCAGTACTTC. Protein: CASSSSGSSYEQYF.

CDR3 sequence reads: CASSPTANTGELFF. Here the CDR3 DNA reads TGTGCCAGCTCACCGACAGCTAACACCGGGGAGCTGTTTTTT. The V gene is TRBV18, the J gene TRBJ2-2; TRBD1 might be the D (5 bases). The CDR3 extends over 14 amino acids. Looked up from germline, CDR1 is KGHSH and CDR2 is LQKENI. With 3 bases removed from V and 2 bases from J, the gap between germline ends came to 7 bases.

The V call is TRBV7-9, the J call TRBJ1-2; D is possibly TRBD1 (6 bases). Germline assignment: CDR1 SEHNR and CDR2 FQNEAQ (reference sequence). This CDR3 is built from 14 residues. V lost 0 bases to trimming and J lost 6 bases, with 11 bases between them. CDR3 bases: TGTGCCAGCAGCTTAGCAGAAGGGGGGGATGGCTACACCTTC. It codes for CASSLAEGGDGYTF.

This clone was detected only once. The rearrangement uses TRBV6-5 and TRBJ2-1; no clear D gene. From germline, CDR1 is MNHEY and CDR2 SVGAGI. This CDR3 contains 16 residues. V was clipped by 2 bases and J by 0 bases, with 11 bases between them. For the CDR3, the DNA is TGTGCCAGCAGTTACGAGCTGCCGAGCTCCTACAATGAGCAGTTCTTC. Translation: CASSYELPSSYNEQFF.

The chain is built from TRBV6-1 and TRBJ1-2; 11 nucleotides line up with TRBD1. The CDR3 runs 14 residues. The V gene end was trimmed by 7 bases and the J gene end by 7 bases; junction bases not matched to a gene: 8. Germline values: CDR1 MNHNS, CDR2 SASEGT. CDR3 region: CASKGTGGPFGYTF. The DNA for the CDR3 is TGTGCCAGCAAGGGGACAGGGGGTCCGTTTGGCTACACCTTC.

The V call is TRBV30, the J call TRBJ2-3; D ambiguous. Germline lookup yields CDR1 GTSNPN and CDR2 SVGIG (reference sequence). V lost 0 bases to trimming and J lost 2 bases, with 6 bases between them. The CDR3 spans 13 residues. CDR3 in amino acids: CAWSVYSTDTQYF. The CDR3 nucleotides are TGTGCCTGGAGTGTATACTCCACAGATACGCAGTATTTT.

V and J are TRBV7-9 and TRBJ2-4; 8 bases line up with TRBD2. Germline assignment: CDR1 SEHNR and CDR2 FQNEAQ (reference sequence). There are 12 residues in the CDR3. V was pared by 1 base and J by 13 bases, with 3 bases of the junction left unmatched. The CDR3 here is CASSLDLAGQYF. The CDR3 coding sequence is TGTGCCAGCAGCTTAGATTTAGCGGGACAGTACTTC.

The chain joins TRBV7-6 to TRBJ2-1; 8 nucleotides agree with TRBD2. Germline V gives CDR1 SGHVS, CDR2 FNYEAQ. This CDR3 comprises 15 residues. After removal of 5 bases from V and 2 bases from J, the junction contained 5 bases not matched to a gene. The CDR3 region has the DNA TGTGCCAGCAGCCCCGGACTAGCCACCTACAATGAGCAGTTCTTC. This translates into CASSPGLATYNEQFF.

A few counts support this clone. The chain has TRBV5-1 and TRBJ2-3, with D perhaps matching TRBD2 (5 bases). V was pared by 0 bases and J by 2 bases, with 13 bases between. Germline CDR1 is SGHRS and CDR2 is YFSETQ. The CDR3 consists of 16 residues. The CDR3 coding sequence is TGCGCCAGCAGCTTGGGGCTAGCCACGAACACAGATACGCAGTATTTT. It encodes CASSLGLATNTDTQYF.

This clone was detected only a few times. V gene TRBV6-4 combines with J gene TRBJ1-5; no firm D call. This CDR3 comprises 11 residues. Trimming pared 6 bases from V and 5 bases from J, leaving 5 bases between. Germline assignment: CDR1 MRHNA and CDR2 SNTAGT. The CDR3 DNA reads TGTGCCAGCAGGTTAGATCAGCCCCAGCATTTT. Amino acids: CASRLDQPQHF.